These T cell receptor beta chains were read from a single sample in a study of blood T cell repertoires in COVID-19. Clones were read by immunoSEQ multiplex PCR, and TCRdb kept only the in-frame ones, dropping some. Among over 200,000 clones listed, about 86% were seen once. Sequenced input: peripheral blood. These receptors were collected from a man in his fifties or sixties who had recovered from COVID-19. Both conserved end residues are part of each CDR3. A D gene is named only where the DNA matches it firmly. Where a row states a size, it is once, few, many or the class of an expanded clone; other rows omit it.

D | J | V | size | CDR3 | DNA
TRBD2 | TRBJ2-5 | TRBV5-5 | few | CASSPGLAGVETQYF | TGTGCCAGCAGCCCGGGGCTAGCGGGAGTAGAGACCCAGTACTTC
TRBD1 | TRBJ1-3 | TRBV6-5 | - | CASTKPTGVNTIYF | TGTGCCAGCACTAAACCTACAGGGGTAAACACCATATATTTT
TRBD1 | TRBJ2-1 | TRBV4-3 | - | CASSRGGIYNEQFF | TGCGCCAGCAGCCGAGGGGGCATCTACAATGAGCAGTTCTTC
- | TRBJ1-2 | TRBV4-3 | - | CASSQDQTGNYYGYTF | TGCGCCAGCAGCCAAGATCAGACAGGAAACTACTATGGCTACACCTTC
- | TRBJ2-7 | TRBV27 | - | CASSPLSYEQYF | TGTGCCAGCAGCCCCCTCTCCTACGAGCAGTACTTC
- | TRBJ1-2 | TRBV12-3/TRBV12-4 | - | CASSLEAAYGYTF | TGTGCCAGCAGTTTGGAGGCGGCCTATGGCTACACCTTC
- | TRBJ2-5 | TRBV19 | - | CASSTRETQYF | TGTGCCAGTAGTACGAGAGAGACCCAGTACTTC
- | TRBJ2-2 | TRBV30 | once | CARDYRGTATGELFF | TGTGCCCGTGATTATCGGGGGACAGCCACCGGGGAGCTGTTTTTT
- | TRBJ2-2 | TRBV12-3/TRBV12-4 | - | CASSSSNTGELFF | TGTGCCAGCAGTTCCTCTAACACCGGGGAGCTGTTTTTT
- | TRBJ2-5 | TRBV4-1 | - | CASSQEPYREGETQYF | TGCGCCAGCAGCCAAGAGCCCTACAGGGAGGGAGAGACCCAGTACTTC
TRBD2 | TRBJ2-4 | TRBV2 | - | CASSTSGAQNIQYF | TGTGCCAGCAGTACTAGCGGGGCCCAAAACATTCAGTACTTC
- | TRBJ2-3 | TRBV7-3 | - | CASKPGGITDTQYF | TGTGCCAGTAAGCCTGGGGGCATTACAGATACGCAGTATTTT
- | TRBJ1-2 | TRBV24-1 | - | CATSDRERHGYTF | TGTGCCACCAGTGACAGGGAAAGGCATGGCTACACCTTC
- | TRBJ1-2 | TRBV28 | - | CANMRGWDYGYTF | TGTGCCAATATGCGAGGGTGGGACTATGGCTACACCTTC